Shown below are 12 T cell receptor beta chains from a single sample sequenced in a study of blood T cell repertoires in COVID-19. Profiling relied on immunoSEQ multiplex PCR, and the TCRdb table lists in-frame clones only, not all of them. The data hold 250,000 to 350,000 clones, with roughly 90% observed a single time. Sequencing used PBMCs or T cells enriched from blood (not recorded which). These receptors came from a woman aged 25 to 45 who had recovered from COVID-19.

This clone was recorded once. The rearrangement uses TRBV28 and TRBJ2-7; D not resolved. The CDR3 covers 14 residues. Trimming removed 7 bases at V and 0 bases at J, with 13 bases between. Per the germline V gene, CDR1 is MDHEN and CDR2 is SYDVKM. The CDR3 coding sequence is TGTGCCAGCAATTACAGCCCGAGCTCCTACGAGCAGTACTTC. It yields the protein CASNYSPSSYEQYF. Filled out from reference TRBV28 and TRBJ2-7, the complete variable domain reads DVKVTQSSRYLVKRTGEKVFLECVQDMDHENMFWYRQDPGLGLRLIYFSYDVKMKEKGDIPEGYSVSREKKERFSLILESASTNQTSMYLCASNYSPSSYEQYFGPGTRLTVT.

The chain employs TRBV18 and TRBJ2-7; 9 bases match TRBD1. Per the germline V gene, CDR1 is KGHSH and CDR2 is LQKENI. V lost 4 bases to trimming and J lost 4 bases; unmatched junction nucleotides: 5. The CDR3 runs to 14 residues. The CDR3 sequence: CASSRGTGKYEQYF. As DNA, the CDR3 is TGTGCCAGCTCACGCGGGACAGGGAAGTACGAGCAGTACTTC.

V and J are TRBV6-2 or TRBV6-3 and TRBJ2-2; TRBD2 agrees at 7 bases. The CDR3 consists of 19 residues. Per the germline V gene, CDR1 is MNHEY and CDR2 is SVGEGT. V shed 0 bases and J 0 bases; nucleotides not matched to a gene: 10. CDR3 coding DNA: TGTGCCAGCAGTTACTCGATCACTAGCGTGTCAACGAACACCGGGGAGCTGTTTTTT. Its translation: CASSYSITSVSTNTGELFF.

The V call is TRBV28, the J call TRBJ2-1, with 11 bases identical to TRBD2. The J segment lost 5 bases and the V segment lost 5 bases, leaving 8 bases of the junction unmatched. Germline V gives CDR1 MDHEN, CDR2 SYDVKM. This CDR3 spans 16 amino acids. CDR3 nucleotides: TGTGCCAGCAGTCCACGGACTAGCGGGTCAGACAATGAGCAGTTCTTC. Translation: CASSPRTSGSDNEQFF.

The chain is built from TRBV24-1 and TRBJ2-5; 10 nucleotides match TRBD1. V trimming: 3 bases; J trimming: 4 bases; junction bases outside the gene matches: 4. The germline V gene encodes CDR1 KGHDR and CDR2 SFDVKD. The CDR3 loop spans 15 amino acids. The CDR3, as DNA: TGTGCCACCAGTGATAACCGGGACAGGGGAGAGACCCAGTACTTC. Protein sequence: CATSDNRDRGETQYF.

This sequence joins TRBV6-5 and TRBJ2-7, with TRBD2 matching over 11 bases. The V segment lost 0 bases and the J segment 4 bases; nucleotides outside the gene matches: 2. The germline gives CDR1 MNHEY, CDR2 SVGAGI. CDR3 length equals 15 residues. The CDR3 region has the DNA TGTGCCAGCAGTTACTCTGGGACTAGCGGTTACGAGCAGTACTTC. Amino acid sequence: CASSYSGTSGYEQYF.

V is TRBV4-3 and J is TRBJ2-7; 8 positions agree with TRBD2. The CDR3 runs to 14 residues. Per germline, CDR1 LGHNA and CDR2 YSLEER. Trimming removed 0 bases from V and 4 bases from J; junction bases left unmatched: 2. The CDR3 protein is CASSQELAAYEQYF. The DNA of the CDR3 is TGCGCCAGCAGCCAAGAACTAGCGGCTTACGAGCAGTACTTC.

The genes are TRBV4-3 and TRBJ2-5; TRBD2 matches 10 bases. V trimming: 0 bases; J trimming: 7 bases; junction bases outside the gene matches: 11. The CDR3 contains 17 residues. CDR1 LGHNA and CDR2 YSLEER come from the germline V gene. Here the CDR3 reads CASSQENQGLAGATQYF. The CDR3 nucleotides are TGCGCCAGCAGCCAAGAAAATCAGGGCCTAGCGGGGGCGACCCAGTACTTC.

The chain joins TRBV9 to TRBJ2-1; 11 positions agree with TRBD2. The CDR3 length is 15 residues. Trimming at V came to 4 bases and at J to 7 bases, leaving 7 bases not matched to a gene. CDR1 is SGDLS and CDR2 is YYNGEE in the germline V gene. This CDR3 is CASSLTSGSRNEQFF. The CDR3 DNA reads TGTGCCAGCAGCTTAACTAGCGGGAGTAGGAATGAGCAGTTCTTC. The full variable domain, its missing parts supplied by reference TRBV9 and TRBJ2-1, is DSGVTQTPKHLITATGQRVTLRCSPRSGDLSVYWYQQSLDQGLQFLIQYYNGEERAKGNILERFSAQQFPDLHSELNLSSLELGDSALYFCASSLTSGSRNEQFFGPGTRLTVL.

The CDR3 DNA reads as TGTGCCAGCAGCTTAGGTACAGGATCCTACAATGAGCAGTTCTTC. It encodes CASSLGTGSYNEQFF. V and J are TRBV11-3 and TRBJ2-1; weak D call: TRBD1 (5 bases). Germline V gene data show CDR1 as SGHNT and CDR2 as YENEEA. V lost 1 base, J lost 1 base, and 8 bases lay in between. The CDR3 is 15 amino acids.

This sequence joins TRBV3-1 (or the pseudogene TRBV3-2) and TRBJ1-2, with 8 bases lining up with TRBD1. This CDR3 has 12 amino acids. The V segment lost 8 bases and the J segment 6 bases; nucleotides outside the gene matches: 5. The germline V gene encodes CDR1 LGHDT and CDR2 YNNKEL (reference sequence). In DNA, the CDR3 is TGTGCCAGCGAGGACAGGGCTCATGGCTACACCTTC. Its translation: CASEDRAHGYTF.

V and J are TRBV28 and TRBJ1-5; D remains ambiguous. Germline lookup yields CDR1 MDHEN and CDR2 SYDVKM. The CDR3 is 15 residues long. V gave up 7 bases and J gave up 2 bases, with 15 bases separating them. The CDR3 nucleotides are TGTGCCAGCACCAAACAACCGAGGGGCAATCAGCCCCAGCATTTT. Translated, it gives CASTKQPRGNQPQHF.